The 11 T cell receptor beta chains presented below share a single source sample, sequenced in a study of CXCR3-negative and CXCR3-positive naive CD8 T cells. Study results and limitations: CXCR3-negative naive cells had less hydrophobic TRB CDR3s than did CXCR3-positive naive cells.

The TRB cDNA libraries were prepared by 5' RACE with UMI labels. TCRdb reprocessed the 5' RACE reads and keeps a single row for each CDR3 protein, giving no DNA. Its table records about 130,000 distinct CDR3 sequences. The antigens these receptors bind are not known. The sequenced material came from naive CXCR3+ CD8+ T cells from blood. The subset here: CD45RO-CCR7+CD27+CD95- naive CD8+ T cells expressing CXCR3 (TNR3+). Every receptor here comes from a human donor in good health. Some clones in this sample may be carry-over from other donors' samples.

The chain combines TRBV15 with TRBJ1-4. CDR1 is LNHNV and CDR2 is YYDKDF in the germline V gene (reference sequence). The CDR3 has 16 residues. Here the CDR3 reads CATSPITDLAGEKLFF.

This rearrangement joins TRBV6-6 to TRBJ2-1; there is no DNA to check the TCRdb D call of TRBD2. The V gene's germline CDR1 is MNHNY and CDR2 SVGAGI (reference sequence). This CDR3 is built from 13 residues. CDR3 amino acids: CASSYSRLAEQFF.

The chain links TRBV5-1 to TRBJ2-7. The CDR3 extends over 13 amino acids. The V gene's germline CDR1 is SGHRS and CDR2 YFSETQ. The CDR3 here is CASSLGWSYEQYF. The full variable domain, its missing parts supplied by reference TRBV5-1 and TRBJ2-7, is KAGVTQTPRYLIKTRGQQVTLSCSPISGHRSVSWYQQTPGQGLQFLFEYFSETQRNKGNFPGRFSGRQFSNSRSEMNVSTLELGDSALYLCASSLGWSYEQYFGPGTRLTVT.

V usage is TRBV7-6 and J usage is TRBJ2-1; TCRdb reports TRBD1, a call that lacks DNA to check it against. The CDR3 totals 16 residues. CDR1 and CDR2 from the germline V gene are SGHVS and FNYEAQ. The CDR3 reads CASSGSGGFGYNEQFF.

The chain joins TRBV7-8 to TRBJ2-1; there is no DNA to check the TCRdb D call of TRBD1. The V gene's germline CDR1 is SGHVS and CDR2 FQNEAQ. The CDR3 has 11 residues. The CDR3 sequence is CASSEQGRQFF.

The chain links TRBV7-2 to TRBJ1-1; TCRdb picks TRBD1, but there is no DNA to check that call. Looked up from germline, CDR1 is SGHTA and CDR2 is FQGNSA. This CDR3 is 11 amino acids long. Here the CDR3 reads CASSLGVGAFF.

This rearrangement joins TRBV6-6 to TRBJ2-7. CDR1 MNHNY and CDR2 SVGAGI come from the germline V gene (reference sequence). CDR3 size: 14 residues. The CDR3 is CASSYSISVGEQYF.

This rearrangement joins TRBV29-1 to TRBJ1-2. There are 14 residues in the CDR3. Germline V gene sequence: CDR1 SQVTM, CDR2 ANQGSEA. The CDR3 region is CSVEDHGGGYGYTF.

The chain combines TRBV28 with TRBJ2-1. This CDR3 region has 14 residues. In germline, CDR1 is MDHEN, CDR2 SYDVKM. Here the CDR3 reads CASSLLGFSIEQFF. The full variable domain, with the rest looked up from reference TRBV28 and TRBJ2-1, is DVKVTQSSRYLVKRTGEKVFLECVQDMDHENMFWYRQDPGLGLRLIYFSYDVKMKEKGDIPEGYSVSREKKERFSLILESASTNQTSMYLCASSLLGFSIEQFFGPGTRLTVL.

The rearrangement uses TRBV5-1 and TRBJ1-1; checking the TCRdb D call of TRBD1 is not possible without DNA. This CDR3 contains 15 residues. Germline V CDR1 and CDR2: SGHRS, YFSETQ. CDR3 in amino acids: CASSFQGAPNTEAFF.

The chain joins TRBV12-3 or TRBV12-4 to TRBJ2-3; TCRdb names TRBD1, which stays unverified in the absence of DNA. The length of the CDR3 is 15 residues. This CDR3 is CASSTGISSTDTQYF.